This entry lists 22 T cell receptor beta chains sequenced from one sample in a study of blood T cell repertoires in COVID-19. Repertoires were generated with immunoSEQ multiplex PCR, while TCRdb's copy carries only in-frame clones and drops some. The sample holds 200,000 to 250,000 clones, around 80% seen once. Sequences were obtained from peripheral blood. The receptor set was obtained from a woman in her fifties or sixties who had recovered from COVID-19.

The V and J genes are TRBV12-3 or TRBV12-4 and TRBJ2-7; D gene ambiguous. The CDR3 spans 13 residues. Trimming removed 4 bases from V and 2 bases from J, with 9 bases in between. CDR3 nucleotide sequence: TGTGCCAGCAGTTCGACTCTCGCCTACGAGCAGTACTTC. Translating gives CASSSTLAYEQYF.

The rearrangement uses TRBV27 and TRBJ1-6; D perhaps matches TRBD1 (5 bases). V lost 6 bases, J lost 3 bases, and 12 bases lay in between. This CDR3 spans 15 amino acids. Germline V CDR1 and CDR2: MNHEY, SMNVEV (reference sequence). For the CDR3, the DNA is TGTGCCAGCAGGATAAAGACAGACTATAATTCACCCCTCCACTTT. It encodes CASRIKTDYNSPLHF.

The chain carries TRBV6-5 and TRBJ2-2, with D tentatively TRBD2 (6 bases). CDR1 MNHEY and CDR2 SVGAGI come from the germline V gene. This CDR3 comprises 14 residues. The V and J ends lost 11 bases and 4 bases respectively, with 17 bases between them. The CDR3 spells CAGGTLRGTGELFF. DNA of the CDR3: TGTGCCGGGGGGACGCTGCGGGGCACCGGGGAGCTGTTTTTT.

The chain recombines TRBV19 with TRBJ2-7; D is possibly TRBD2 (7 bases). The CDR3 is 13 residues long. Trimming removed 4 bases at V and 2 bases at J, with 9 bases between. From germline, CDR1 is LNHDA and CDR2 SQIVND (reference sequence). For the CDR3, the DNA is TGTGCCAGTAGTACGCGGGGGCCCTACGAGCAGTACTTC. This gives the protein CASSTRGPYEQYF.

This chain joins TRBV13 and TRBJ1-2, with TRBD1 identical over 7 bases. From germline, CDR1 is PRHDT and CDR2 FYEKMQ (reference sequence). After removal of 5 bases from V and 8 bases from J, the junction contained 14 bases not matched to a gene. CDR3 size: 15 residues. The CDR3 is CASSGPGTASLGYTF. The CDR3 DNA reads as TGTGCCAGCAGCGGCCCCGGGACAGCTTCCTTGGGCTACACCTTC.

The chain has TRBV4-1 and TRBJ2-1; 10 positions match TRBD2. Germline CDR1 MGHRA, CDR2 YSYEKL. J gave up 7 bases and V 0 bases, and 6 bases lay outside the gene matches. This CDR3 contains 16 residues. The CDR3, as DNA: TGCGCCAGCAGCCAAGACCGAGCGGGGGGGTGGAATGAGCAGTTCTTC. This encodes CASSQDRAGGWNEQFF.

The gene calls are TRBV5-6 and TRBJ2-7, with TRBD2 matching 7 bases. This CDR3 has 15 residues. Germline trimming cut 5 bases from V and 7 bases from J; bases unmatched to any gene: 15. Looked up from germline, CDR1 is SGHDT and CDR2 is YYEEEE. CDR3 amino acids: CASRTNWGGGWEQYF. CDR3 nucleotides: TGTGCCAGCAGGACCAACTGGGGCGGGGGATGGGAGCAGTACTTC.

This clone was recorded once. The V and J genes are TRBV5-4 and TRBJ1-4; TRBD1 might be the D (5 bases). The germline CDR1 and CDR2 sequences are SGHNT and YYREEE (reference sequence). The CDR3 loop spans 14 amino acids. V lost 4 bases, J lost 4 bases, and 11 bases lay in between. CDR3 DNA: TGTGCCAGCAGCACGCTGGGGGGTAATGAAAAACTGTTTTTT. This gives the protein CASSTLGGNEKLFF.

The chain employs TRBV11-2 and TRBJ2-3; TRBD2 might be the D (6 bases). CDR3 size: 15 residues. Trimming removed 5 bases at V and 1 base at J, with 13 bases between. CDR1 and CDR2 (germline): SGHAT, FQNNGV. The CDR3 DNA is TGTGCCAGCAGCAGGGCGGGGAGTCGCACAGATACGCAGTATTTT. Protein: CASSRAGSRTDTQYF. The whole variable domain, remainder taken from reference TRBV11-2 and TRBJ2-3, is EAGVAQSPRYKIIEKRQSVAFWCNPISGHATLYWYQQILGQGPKLLIQFQNNGVVDDSQLPKDRFSAERLKGVDSTLKIQPAKLEDSAVYLCASSRAGSRTDTQYFGPGTRLTVL.

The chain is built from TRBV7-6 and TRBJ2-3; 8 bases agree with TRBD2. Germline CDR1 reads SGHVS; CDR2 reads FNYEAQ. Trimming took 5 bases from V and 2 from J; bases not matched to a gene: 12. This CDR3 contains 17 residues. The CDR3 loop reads CASSRYYGAGATDTQYF. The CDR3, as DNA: TGTGCCAGCAGCCGATACTATGGAGCGGGGGCCACAGATACGCAGTATTTT.

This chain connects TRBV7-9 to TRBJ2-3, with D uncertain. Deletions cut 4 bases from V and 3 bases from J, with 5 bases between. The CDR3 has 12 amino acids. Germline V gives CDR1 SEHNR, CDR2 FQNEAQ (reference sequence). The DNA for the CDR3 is TGTGCCAGCAGCTATGCGACAGATACGCAGTATTTT. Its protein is CASSYATDTQYF.

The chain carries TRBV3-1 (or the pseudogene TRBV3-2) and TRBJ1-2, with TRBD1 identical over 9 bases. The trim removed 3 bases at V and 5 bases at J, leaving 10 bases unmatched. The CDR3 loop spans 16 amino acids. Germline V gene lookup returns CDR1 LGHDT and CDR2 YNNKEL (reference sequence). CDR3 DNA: TGTGCCAGCAGCCACACTAACAGGGGGCTTCGTTATGGCTACACCTTC. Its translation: CASSHTNRGLRYGYTF.

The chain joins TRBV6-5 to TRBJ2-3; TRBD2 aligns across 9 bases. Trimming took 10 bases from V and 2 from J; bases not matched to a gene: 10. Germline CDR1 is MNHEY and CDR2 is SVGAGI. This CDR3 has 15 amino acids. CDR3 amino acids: CATWELAGITDTQYF. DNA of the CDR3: TGTGCCACCTGGGAGCTAGCGGGGATCACAGATACGCAGTATTTT.

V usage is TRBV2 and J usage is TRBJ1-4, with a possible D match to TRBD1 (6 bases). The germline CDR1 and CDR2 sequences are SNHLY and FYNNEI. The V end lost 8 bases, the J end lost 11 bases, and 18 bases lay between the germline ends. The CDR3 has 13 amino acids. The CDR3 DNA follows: TGTGCCAGCGCCGGACAGCTACTAATTAAACTGTTTTTT. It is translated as CASAGQLLIKLFF. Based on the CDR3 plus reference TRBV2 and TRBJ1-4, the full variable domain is EPEVTQTPSHQVTQMGQEVILRCVPISNHLYFYWYRQILGQKVEFLVSFYNNEISEKSEIFDDQFSVERPDGSNFTLKIRSTKLEDSAMYFCASAGQLLIKLFFGSGTQLSVL.

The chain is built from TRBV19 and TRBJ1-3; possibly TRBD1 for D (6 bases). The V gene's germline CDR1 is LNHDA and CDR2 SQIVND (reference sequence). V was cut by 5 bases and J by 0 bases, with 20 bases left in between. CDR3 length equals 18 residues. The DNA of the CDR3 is TGTGCCAGTAGTCCCGGGACAAATCTCTACTACTCTGGAAACACCATATATTTT. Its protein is CASSPGTNLYYSGNTIYF.

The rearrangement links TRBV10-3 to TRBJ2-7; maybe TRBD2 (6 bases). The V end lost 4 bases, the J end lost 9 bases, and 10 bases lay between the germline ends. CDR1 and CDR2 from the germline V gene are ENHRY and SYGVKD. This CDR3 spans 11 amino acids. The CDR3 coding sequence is TGTGCCATCAGTGCCTTGGGGGGGCAGTACTTC. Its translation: CAISALGGQYF.

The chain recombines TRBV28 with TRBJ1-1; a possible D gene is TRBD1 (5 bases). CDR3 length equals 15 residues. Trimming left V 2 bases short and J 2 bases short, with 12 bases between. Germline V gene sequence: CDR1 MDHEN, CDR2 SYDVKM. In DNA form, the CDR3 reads TGTGCCAGCAGTTTAGGGGGGAGGGAAAACACTGAAGCTTTCTTT. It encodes CASSLGGRENTEAFF.

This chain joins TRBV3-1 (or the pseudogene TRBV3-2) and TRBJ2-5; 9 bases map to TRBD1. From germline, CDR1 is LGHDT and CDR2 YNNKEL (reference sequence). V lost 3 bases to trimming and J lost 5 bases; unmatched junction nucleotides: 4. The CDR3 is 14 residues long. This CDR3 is CASSHGTGSETQYF. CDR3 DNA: TGTGCCAGCAGCCACGGGACAGGGAGCGAGACCCAGTACTTC.

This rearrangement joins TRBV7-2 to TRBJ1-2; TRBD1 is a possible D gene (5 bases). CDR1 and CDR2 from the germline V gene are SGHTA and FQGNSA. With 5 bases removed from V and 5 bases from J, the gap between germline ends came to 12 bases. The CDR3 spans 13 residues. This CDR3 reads CASSPRQFYGYTF. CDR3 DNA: TGTGCCAGCAGCCCCCGACAGTTTTATGGCTACACCTTC.

CDR3 residues: CASSLARTGGLNSPLHF. The CDR3, as DNA: TGTGCCAGCAGTTTAGCCCGGACAGGGGGCTTGAATTCACCCCTCCACTTT. V gene TRBV27 combines with J gene TRBJ1-6; 11 bases fit TRBD1. Germline V gene data show CDR1 as MNHEY and CDR2 as SMNVEV (reference sequence). This CDR3 has 17 amino acids. Trimming removed 2 bases from V and 7 bases from J; junction bases left unmatched: 7.

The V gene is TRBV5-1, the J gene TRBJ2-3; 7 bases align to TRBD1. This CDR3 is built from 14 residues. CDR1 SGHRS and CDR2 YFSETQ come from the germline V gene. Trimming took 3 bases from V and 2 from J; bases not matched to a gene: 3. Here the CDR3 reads CASSYRGPTDTQYF. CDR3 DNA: TGCGCCAGCAGCTACAGGGGCCCCACAGATACGCAGTATTTT.

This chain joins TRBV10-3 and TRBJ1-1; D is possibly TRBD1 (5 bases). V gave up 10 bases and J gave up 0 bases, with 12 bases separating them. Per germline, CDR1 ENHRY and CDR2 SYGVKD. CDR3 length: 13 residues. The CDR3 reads CATAGVVNTEAFF. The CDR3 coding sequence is TGTGCCACCGCGGGGGTGGTGAACACTGAAGCTTTCTTT.